These 6 T cell receptor beta chains originate from one sample sequenced in a study of blood T cell repertoires in COVID-19. Using immunoSEQ multiplex PCR, the repertoire was profiled, and TCRdb retains in-frame clones only, with some absent. The sample yields roughly 300,000 clones, 70% to 90% seen once. Specimen: peripheral blood. These receptors came from a human donor in a cohort sampled during active COVID-19.

The chain is built from TRBV29-1 and TRBJ1-1; the match to TRBD1 covers 7 bases. The V segment lost 7 bases and the J segment 2 bases; nucleotides outside the gene matches: 7. The germline gives CDR1 SQVTM, CDR2 ANQGSEA. The CDR3 extends over 13 amino acids. Here the CDR3 DNA reads TGCAGCGGTCACAGGGGTAGTAACACTGAAGCTTTCTTT. Protein product: CSGHRGSNTEAFF.

The chain joins TRBV19 to TRBJ2-7; TRBD1 is a possible D gene (6 bases). Deletions cut 4 bases from V and 6 bases from J, with 19 bases between. This CDR3 spans 15 amino acids. The germline V gene encodes CDR1 LNHDA and CDR2 SQIVND (reference sequence). In DNA form, the CDR3 reads TGTGCCAGTAGTAAGGGGGTCCGGGCCACGGGCGAGCAGTACTTC. Translated: CASSKGVRATGEQYF.

The CDR3 DNA reads as TGTGCCACCTCTAGGATGGTTCCCACTGAAGCTTTCTTT. Translation: CATSRMVPTEAFF. The V gene is TRBV12-3 or TRBV12-4, the J gene TRBJ1-1; the D is unclear. The CDR3 sequence is 13 residues long. Trimming took 10 bases from V and 4 from J, leaving 16 bases between them.

CDR3 residues: CASSTQGLGTDTQYF. CDR3 nucleotide sequence: TGTGCCAGCAGCACACAGGGGCTGGGCACAGATACGCAGTATTTT. This chain joins TRBV4-2 and TRBJ2-3; 7 nucleotides align to TRBD1. V was clipped by 5 bases and J by 1 base; unmatched bases: 6. The CDR3 is 15 residues long. Germline assignment: CDR1 LGHNA and CDR2 YNFKEQ.

The CDR3 bases are TGTGCCAGCAGCCCGGGGAGGGATCGGGAGCAGTACTTC. This codes for CASSPGRDREQYF. The chain has TRBV7-3 and TRBJ2-7, with 7 positions matching TRBD2. With 5 bases clipped from V and 7 bases from J, the junction kept 8 bases outside the gene matches. This CDR3 is 13 amino acids long. The V gene's germline CDR1 is SGHTA and CDR2 FQGTGA. Combining the CDR3 with reference TRBV7-3 and TRBJ2-7 gives the whole variable domain GAGVSQTPSNKVTEKGKYVELRCDPISGHTALYWYRQSLGQGPEFLIYFQGTGAADDSGLPNDRFFAVRPEGSVSTLKIQRTERGDSAVYLCASSPGRDREQYFGPGTRLTVT.

Points on this clone: Other DNA sequences in this specimen translate into the identical CDR3. V and J are TRBV12-3 or TRBV12-4 and TRBJ2-3, with D uncertain. Trimming shortened V by 6 bases and J by 3 bases, and 4 bases separated the two germline ends. The length of the CDR3 is 11 residues. In DNA form, the CDR3 reads TGTGCCAGCAGCCTAACAGATACGCAGTATTTT. It translates to CASSLTDTQYF.